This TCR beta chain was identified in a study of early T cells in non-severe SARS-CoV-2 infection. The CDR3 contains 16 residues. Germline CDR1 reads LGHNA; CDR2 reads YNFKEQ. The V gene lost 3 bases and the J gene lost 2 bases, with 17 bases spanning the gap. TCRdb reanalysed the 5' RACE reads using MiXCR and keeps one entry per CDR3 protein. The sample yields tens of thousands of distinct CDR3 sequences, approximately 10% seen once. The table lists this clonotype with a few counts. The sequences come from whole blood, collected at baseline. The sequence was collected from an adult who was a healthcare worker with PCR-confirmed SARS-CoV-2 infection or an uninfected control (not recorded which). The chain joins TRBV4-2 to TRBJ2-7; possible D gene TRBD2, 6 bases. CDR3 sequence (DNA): TGTGCCAGCAGCCATGCAACCGGGACTTCCACCTACGAGCAGTACTTC. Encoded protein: CASSHATGTSTYEQYF.